Described below is a single T cell receptor (beta chain) sequence and its context. What it binds is not known. This specimen comes from a study of T cell responses to AZD1222 COVID-19 vaccine. Turning to the study itself: Pooling covered second doses at about 4 or about 12 weeks.

TCRdb keeps only in-frame clones here, not all; method: immunoSEQ multiplex PCR. The top ten clones hold roughly 1.6% of a sample with tens of thousands of clones, roughly 85% of them seen once. V was pared by 0 bases and J by 2 bases, with 6 bases of the junction left unmatched. The CDR3 is 16 amino acids. CDR1 and CDR2 from the germline V gene are SGHTA and FQGNSA. General study points: White British donors predominated, females outnumbered males, and clonal diversity was possibly underestimated. Without day 14 samples, only post-peak T cell repertoires were studied. Baseline seropositives among AZD1222 recipients totaled only six.

The TCR comes from an adult in good health. The sample in question was peripheral blood, obtained on day 0 of AZD1222 vaccination. V is TRBV7-2 and J is TRBJ1-2, with TRBD1 matching over 7 bases. The CDR3 spells CASSLASRTGNYGYTF. The CDR3 DNA reads TGTGCCAGCAGCTTAGCTAGTAGGACAGGCAACTATGGCTACACCTTC.